These 17 T cell receptor beta chains share one sample of origin, sequenced in a study of blood T cell repertoires in COVID-19. The assay was immunoSEQ multiplex PCR, and TCRdb's table has in-frame clones only and misses some. This table holds 100,000 to 150,000 clones, roughly 80% found once. What was sequenced was peripheral blood. Receptor source: an elderly woman with acute or convalescent COVID-19.

Only one count was recorded for this clone. CDR3 sequence reads: CASSQARGGINYGYTF. DNA for the CDR3: TGCGCCAGCAGCCAAGCCCGGGGTGGGATCAACTATGGCTACACCTTC. The chain carries TRBV4-3 and TRBJ1-2, with D uncertain. CDR1 LGHNA and CDR2 YSLEER come from the germline V gene. V dropped 1 base and J dropped 2 bases, with 14 bases sitting between them. This CDR3 comprises 16 residues.

This rearrangement joins TRBV27 to TRBJ2-1; tentatively, D is TRBD2 (5 bases). Trimming shortened V by 6 bases and J by 7 bases, and 16 bases separated the two germline ends. The CDR3 has 14 amino acids. Germline CDR1 is MNHEY and CDR2 is SMNVEV (reference sequence). Here the CDR3 reads CASSSLQTGNEQFF. Written as DNA, the CDR3 is TGTGCCAGCAGCAGTTTACAAACGGGGAATGAGCAGTTCTTC.

The chain has TRBV11-2 and TRBJ1-2; a possible D gene is TRBD1 (6 bases). Between the trimmed V and J ends, which lost 3 bases and 6 bases, there was a span of 11 bases. Looked up from germline, CDR1 is SGHAT and CDR2 is FQNNGV. CDR3 size: 13 residues. The CDR3 region has the DNA TGTGCCAGCAGCTTCTCGGGGGGCGATGGCTACACCTTC. It specifies CASSFSGGDGYTF.

This clone has only a few counts. This chain uses TRBV7-2 with TRBJ2-1, with 7 bases aligning to TRBD1. Germline lookup yields CDR1 SGHTA and CDR2 FQGNSA. The CDR3 spans 15 residues. The J segment lost 4 bases and the V segment lost 5 bases, leaving 8 bases of the junction unmatched. As DNA, the CDR3 is TGTGCCAGCAGCCGTACAGGGGCTGGGTACAATGAGCAGTTCTTC. It yields the protein CASSRTGAGYNEQFF. Using reference TRBV7-2 and TRBJ2-1 for the parts outside the CDR3, the full variable domain is GAGVSQSPSNKVTEKGKDVELRCDPISGHTALYWYRQSLGQGLEFLIYFQGNSAPDKSGLPSDRFSAERTGGSVSTLTIQRTQQEDSAVYLCASSRTGAGYNEQFFGPGTRLTVL.

The chain carries TRBV5-6 and TRBJ1-6, with D uncertain. The V end lost 1 base, the J end lost 8 bases, and 13 bases lay between the germline ends. The CDR3 covers 15 residues. The germline gives CDR1 SGHDT, CDR2 YYEEEE. CDR3 protein: CASSLSGVPYSPLHF. For the CDR3, the DNA is TGTGCCAGCAGCTTGTCCGGGGTTCCATATTCACCCCTCCACTTT.

J is TRBJ2-5 and V is TRBV11-2, with D tentatively TRBD1 (7 bases). The CDR3 is 15 amino acids. The germline V and J ends were trimmed by 3 bases and 2 bases, with 13 bases remaining between them. Germline lookup yields CDR1 SGHAT and CDR2 FQNNGV. DNA for the CDR3: TGTGCCAGCAGCTTGTGGGCAGGGGGGCAAGAGACCCAGTACTTC. This codes for CASSLWAGGQETQYF.

The rearrangement joins TRBV19 to TRBJ1-5; TRBD1 matches at 7 bases. J gave up 5 bases and V 2 bases, and 0 bases lay outside the gene matches. CDR3 length equals 13 residues. Germline CDR1 reads LNHDA; CDR2 reads SQIVND (reference sequence). The CDR3 sequence is CASSIQGDQPQHF. The CDR3 nucleotides read TGTGCCAGTAGTATACAGGGGGATCAGCCCCAGCATTTT.

This sequence joins TRBV7-9 and TRBJ1-2, with D hard to call. This CDR3 has 15 amino acids. Per the germline V gene, CDR1 is SEHNR and CDR2 is FQNEAQ (reference sequence). V lost 0 bases to trimming and J lost 3 bases, with 11 bases between them. In DNA form, the CDR3 reads TGTGCCAGCAGCTTAGCGCGGCCCCGTCACTATGGCTACACCTTC. Protein sequence: CASSLARPRHYGYTF.

This clone was seen once. V is TRBV7-8 and J is TRBJ1-1; 7 nucleotides align to TRBD1. CDR1 SGHVS and CDR2 FQNEAQ come from the germline V gene. J gave up 2 bases and V 5 bases, and 14 bases lay outside the gene matches. The CDR3 has 17 amino acids. This chain's CDR3 is CASSRAISGTVNTEAFF. The DNA for the CDR3 is TGTGCCAGCAGCCGAGCCATTTCCGGGACAGTAAACACTGAAGCTTTCTTT.

This rearrangement joins TRBV6-5 to TRBJ1-2; weak D call: TRBD1 (6 bases). The CDR3 runs 15 residues. Germline V gene lookup returns CDR1 MNHEY and CDR2 SVGAGI. The V and J ends lost 0 bases and 8 bases respectively, with 16 bases between them. In nucleotides, the CDR3 is TGTGCCAGCAGTTACTCCGGAGCAGGGAGGGGGGGCTACACCTTC. Translating gives CASSYSGAGRGGYTF.

The chain links TRBV25-1 to TRBJ2-1, with 10 bases identical to TRBD2. J gave up 8 bases and V 3 bases, and 7 bases lay outside the gene matches. CDR1 and CDR2 from the germline V gene are MGHDK and SYGVNS. This CDR3 is built from 15 residues. The CDR3 nucleotides read TGTGCCAGCAGTGAGGCCGGGACTAGCGTACATGAGCAGTTCTTC. As protein: CASSEAGTSVHEQFF.

This clone showed up many times. The chain joins TRBV29-1 to TRBJ2-1; tentatively, D is TRBD1 or TRBD2 (6 bases each). The CDR3 has 11 amino acids. Germline loops: CDR1 SQVTM, CDR2 ANQGSEA. Trimming cost V 7 bases and J 5 bases, with 9 bases left between them. Here the CDR3 DNA reads TGCAGCGGGGGGGCGGACAATGAGCAGTTCTTC. Its protein is CSGGADNEQFF.

The chain links TRBV5-1 to TRBJ2-2; TRBD2 aligns across 12 bases. The germline CDR1 and CDR2 sequences are SGHRS and YFSETQ. The CDR3 contains 15 residues. V shed 4 bases and J 6 bases; nucleotides not matched to a gene: 4. The CDR3 nucleotides are TGCGCCAGCAGCCCGACTAGCGGGAGAGCCGGGGAGCTGTTTTTT. This translates into CASSPTSGRAGELFF.

As DNA, the CDR3 is TGTGCCAGCAGTTATGTCCCCCAGGGCATTACCACTGAAGCTTTCTTT. Amino acids: CASSYVPQGITTEAFF. The rearrangement links TRBV6-6 to TRBJ1-1; a weak D match, TRBD1 (5 bases). V was shortened by 3 bases and J by 4 bases, with 18 bases between the two germline ends. Germline V gene data show CDR1 as MNHNY and CDR2 as SVGAGI (reference sequence). The CDR3 is 16 amino acids.

The rearrangement links TRBV5-1 to TRBJ1-1; D might be TRBD1 (5 bases). The V gene's germline CDR1 is SGHRS and CDR2 YFSETQ. The CDR3 spans 13 residues. V gave up 1 base and J gave up 5 bases, with 9 bases separating them. The CDR3 spells CASSLMQGTEAFF. The CDR3 coding sequence is TGCGCCAGCAGCTTGATGCAGGGAACTGAAGCTTTCTTT.

The chain employs TRBV21-1 and TRBJ1-4; the tabulated D call, TRBD1, remains unverified against the DNA. TRBV21-1 is given as a pseudogene. This CDR3 comprises 13 residues. This CDR3 is CASSMDIGEKLFF. The CDR3 coding sequence is TGTGCCAGCAGCATGGACATAGGGGAAAAACTGTTTTTT.

The rearrangement uses TRBV2 and TRBJ1-4; TRBD1 matches 7 bases. Germline V gene data show CDR1 as SNHLY and CDR2 as FYNNEI. Trimming at V came to 6 bases and at J to 5 bases, leaving 6 bases not matched to a gene. The CDR3 runs to 14 residues. The chain's CDR3 is CASRADRVNEKLFF. CDR3 in DNA: TGTGCCAGCAGGGCCGACAGGGTCAATGAAAAACTGTTTTTT. Together with reference TRBV2 and TRBJ1-4, the CDR3 gives the full variable domain: EPEVTQTPSHQVTQMGQEVILRCVPISNHLYFYWYRQILGQKVEFLVSFYNNEISEKSEIFDDQFSVERPDGSNFTLKIRSTKLEDSAMYFCASRADRVNEKLFFGSGTQLSVL.